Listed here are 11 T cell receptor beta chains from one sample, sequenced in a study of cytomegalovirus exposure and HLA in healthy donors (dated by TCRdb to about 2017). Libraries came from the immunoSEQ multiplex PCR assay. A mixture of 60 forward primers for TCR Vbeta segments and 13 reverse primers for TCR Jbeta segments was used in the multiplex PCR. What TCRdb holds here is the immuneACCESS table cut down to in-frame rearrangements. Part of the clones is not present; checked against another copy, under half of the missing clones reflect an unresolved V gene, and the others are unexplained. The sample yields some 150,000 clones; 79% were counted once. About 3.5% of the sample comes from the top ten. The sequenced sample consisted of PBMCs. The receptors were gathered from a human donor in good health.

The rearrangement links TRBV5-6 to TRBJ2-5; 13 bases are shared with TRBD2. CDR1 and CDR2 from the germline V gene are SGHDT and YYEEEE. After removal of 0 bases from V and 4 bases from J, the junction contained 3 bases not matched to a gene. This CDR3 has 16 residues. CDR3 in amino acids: CASSLVRLAGGETQYF. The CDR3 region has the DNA TGTGCCAGCAGCTTGGTCCGACTAGCGGGAGGAGAGACCCAGTACTTC.

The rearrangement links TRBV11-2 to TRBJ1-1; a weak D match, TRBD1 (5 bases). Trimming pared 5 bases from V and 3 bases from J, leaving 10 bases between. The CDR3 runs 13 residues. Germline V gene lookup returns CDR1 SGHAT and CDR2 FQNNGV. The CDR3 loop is CASSPGTDTEAFF. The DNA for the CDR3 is TGTGCCAGCAGCCCTGGGACTGACACTGAAGCTTTCTTT. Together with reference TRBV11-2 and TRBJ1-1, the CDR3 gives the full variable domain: EAGVAQSPRYKIIEKRQSVAFWCNPISGHATLYWYQQILGQGPKLLIQFQNNGVVDDSQLPKDRFSAERLKGVDSTLKIQPAKLEDSAVYLCASSPGTDTEAFFGQGTRLTVV.

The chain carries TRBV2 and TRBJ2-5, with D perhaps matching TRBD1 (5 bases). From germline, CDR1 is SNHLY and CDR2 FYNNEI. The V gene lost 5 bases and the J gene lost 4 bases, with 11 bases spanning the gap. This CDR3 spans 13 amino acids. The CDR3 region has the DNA TGTGCCAGCAGTTTTACAGGTGGAGAGACCCAGTACTTC. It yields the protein CASSFTGGETQYF.

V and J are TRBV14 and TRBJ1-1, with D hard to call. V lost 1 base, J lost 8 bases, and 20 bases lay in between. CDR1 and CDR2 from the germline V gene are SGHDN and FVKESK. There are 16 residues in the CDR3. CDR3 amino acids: CASSQGPGLAAPEAFF. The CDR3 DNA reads TGTGCCAGCAGCCAAGGACCCGGCCTTGCGGCCCCGGAAGCTTTCTTT.

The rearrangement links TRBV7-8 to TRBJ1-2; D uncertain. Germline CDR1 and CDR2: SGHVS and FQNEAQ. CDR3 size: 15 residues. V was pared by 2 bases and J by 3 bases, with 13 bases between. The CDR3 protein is CASSLRPTPDYGYTF. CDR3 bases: TGTGCCAGCAGCTTACGTCCGACACCCGACTATGGCTACACCTTC.

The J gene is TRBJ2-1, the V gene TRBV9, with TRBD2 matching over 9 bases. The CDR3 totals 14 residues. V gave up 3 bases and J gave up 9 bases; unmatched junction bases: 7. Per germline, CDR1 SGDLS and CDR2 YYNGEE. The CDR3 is CASSAGTSIPEQFF. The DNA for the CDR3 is TGTGCCAGCAGCGCAGGGACTAGCATTCCTGAGCAGTTCTTC.

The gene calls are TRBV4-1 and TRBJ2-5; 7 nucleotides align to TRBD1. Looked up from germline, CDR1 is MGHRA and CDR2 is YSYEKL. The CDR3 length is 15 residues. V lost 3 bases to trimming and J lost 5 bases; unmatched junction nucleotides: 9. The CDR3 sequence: CASSHPDRDWETQYF. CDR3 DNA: TGCGCCAGCAGCCACCCCGACAGGGATTGGGAGACCCAGTACTTC.

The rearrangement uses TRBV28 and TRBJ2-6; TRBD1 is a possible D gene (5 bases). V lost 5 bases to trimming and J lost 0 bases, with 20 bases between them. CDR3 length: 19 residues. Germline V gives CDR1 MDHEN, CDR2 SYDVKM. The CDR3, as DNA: TGTGCCAGCAGTCACATCCGACAGCTATTGAGCTCTGGGGCCAACGTCCTGACTTTC. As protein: CASSHIRQLLSSGANVLTF. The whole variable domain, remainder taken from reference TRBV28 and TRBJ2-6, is DVKVTQSSRYLVKRTGEKVFLECVQDMDHENMFWYRQDPGLGLRLIYFSYDVKMKEKGDIPEGYSVSREKKERFSLILESASTNQTSMYLCASSHIRQLLSSGANVLTFGAGSRLTVL.

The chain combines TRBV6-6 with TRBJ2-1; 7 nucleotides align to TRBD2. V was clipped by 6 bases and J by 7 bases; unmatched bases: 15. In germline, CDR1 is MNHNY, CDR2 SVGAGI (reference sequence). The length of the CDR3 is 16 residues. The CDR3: CASSHTRQGGKNEQFF. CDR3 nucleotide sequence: TGTGCCAGCAGCCACACCCGCCAGGGAGGGAAAAATGAGCAGTTCTTC.

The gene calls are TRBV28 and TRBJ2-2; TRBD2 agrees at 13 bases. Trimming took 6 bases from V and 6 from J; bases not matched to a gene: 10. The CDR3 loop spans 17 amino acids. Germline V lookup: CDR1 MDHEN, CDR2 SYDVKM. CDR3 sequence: CASSLTSGRFRPGELFF. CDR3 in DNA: TGTGCCAGCAGCCTGACTAGCGGGAGGTTCCGTCCCGGGGAGCTGTTTTTT.

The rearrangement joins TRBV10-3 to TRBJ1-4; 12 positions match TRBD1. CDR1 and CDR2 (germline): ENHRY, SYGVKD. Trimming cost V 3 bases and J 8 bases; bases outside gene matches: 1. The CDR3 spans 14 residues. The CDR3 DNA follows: TGTGCCATCAGTGATGGGACAGGGGGCGAAAAACTGTTTTTT. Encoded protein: CAISDGTGGEKLFF.